One and the same sample provided the 26 T cell receptor beta chains below, sequenced in a study of T cells in Graves' hyperthyroidism and ophthalmopathy. Amplified TCR beta CDR3 regions derived from RNA transcripts. The study used the HTBI primer set for a first-round RT-PCR of the TCR CDR3. TCRdb recomputed calls from the multiplex PCR reads with MiXCR, one row per CDR3 protein. The data show about 280,000 distinct CDR3 sequences, around a quarter seen once. Sequencing was carried out using blood. These receptors were obtained from a man aged 40-55 years with Graves' hyperthyroidism that later progressed to Graves' ophthalmopathy.

This clonotype was counted at least ten times. The chain links TRBV5-1 to TRBJ1-2; D remains unclear. Trimming removed 4 bases at V and 2 bases at J, with 18 bases between. The CDR3 covers 16 residues. Germline V gene sequence: CDR1 SGHRS, CDR2 YFSETQ. CDR3 bases: TGCGCCAGCAGCATCAACAAAACATACAAGAACTATGGCTACACCTTC. This gives the protein CASSINKTYKNYGYTF.

This clonotype was counted ten times or more. The V call is TRBV24-1, the J call TRBJ2-7, with D tentatively TRBD1 (5 bases). Germline V lookup: CDR1 KGHDR, CDR2 SFDVKD. The CDR3 has 17 residues. V was trimmed by 4 bases and J by 9 bases, leaving 27 bases between them. The CDR3 sequence is CATSDLDPGPPGHPQYF. The DNA for the CDR3 is TGTGCCACCAGTGACCTTGACCCAGGGCCCCCAGGACATCCGCAGTACTTC.

The chain has TRBV7-9 and TRBJ2-5, with no clear D. CDR3 size: 15 residues. The V end lost 3 bases, the J end lost 1 base, and 12 bases lay between the germline ends. Germline lookup yields CDR1 SEHNR and CDR2 FQNEAQ (reference sequence). The CDR3 DNA sequence: TGTGCCAGCAGCTTCGTCCATAAGTCCCAAGAGACCCAGTACTTC. Amino acid sequence: CASSFVHKSQETQYF.

Many counts were recorded for this clonotype. This chain uses TRBV11-2 with TRBJ1-2; D may be TRBD1 (5 bases). CDR1 is SGHAT, CDR2 FQNNGV, per germline. Trimming took 5 bases from V and 6 from J, leaving 16 bases between them. The CDR3 contains 14 residues. CDR3: CASSRVTASDGYTF. DNA of the CDR3: TGTGCCAGCAGCCGGGTGACAGCCTCGGATGGCTACACCTTC.

This clonotype was recorded at least ten times. CDR3 sequence (DNA): TGTGCCAGCAGCCCTCGACGGACTTTCCCCAACACTGAAGCTTTCTTT. Amino acids: CASSPRRTFPNTEAFF. The J gene is TRBJ1-1, the V gene TRBV11-1, with D unclear. There are 16 residues in the CDR3. V shed 5 bases and J shed 2 bases, with 18 bases lying between them. Germline CDR1 and CDR2: SGHAT and FQDESV (reference sequence).

This clonotype was detected many times. The rearrangement joins TRBV25-1 to TRBJ2-7; D call uncertain. Trimming cost V 2 bases and J 6 bases, with 5 bases left between them. Germline CDR1 is MGHDK and CDR2 is SYGVNS. This CDR3 has 11 amino acids. The CDR3 bases are TGTGCCAGCAGTGAAGTGACCGAGCAGTACTTC. Translated: CASSEVTEQYF.

The chain employs TRBV5-1 and TRBJ2-2; D may be TRBD2 (5 bases). Germline values: CDR1 SGHRS, CDR2 YFSETQ. The CDR3 covers 15 residues. V was trimmed by 1 base and J by 5 bases, leaving 12 bases between them. In DNA form, the CDR3 reads TGCGCCAGCAGCTTGACGGGAAGTTTAACCGGGGAGCTGTTTTTT. Amino acids: CASSLTGSLTGELFF.

This clonotype was seen ten or more times. The CDR3 coding sequence is TGTGCCAGCAGTTACCGGACGACAGGGATGAACACTGAAGCTTTCTTT. Translating gives CASSYRTTGMNTEAFF. The chain combines TRBV6-5 with TRBJ1-1; 7 positions match TRBD1. The CDR3 length is 16 residues. Per germline, CDR1 MNHEY and CDR2 SVGAGI. J lost 0 bases, V lost 2 bases, and 6 bases had no gene match.

This clonotype was counted between two and nine times. The chain couples TRBV12-3 or TRBV12-4 to TRBJ1-2; D gene uncertain. Trimming took 6 bases from V and 8 from J, leaving 16 bases between them. CDR3 length: 13 amino acids. CDR3 residues: CASRFRGIRGYTF. The CDR3 DNA is TGTGCCAGCAGGTTCCGGGGTATTCGCGGCTACACCTTC.

The rearrangement uses TRBV5-1 and TRBJ2-7, with 7 positions matching TRBD2. With V trimmed by 2 bases and J by 5 bases, 7 bases remained unmatched. CDR1 and CDR2 from the germline V gene are SGHRS and YFSETQ. The CDR3 totals 14 residues. CDR3 bases: TGCGCCAGCAGCTTTGAGGGAGGGCAGCACGAGCAGTACTTC. This encodes CASSFEGGQHEQYF. Based on the CDR3 plus reference TRBV5-1 and TRBJ2-7, the full variable domain is KAGVTQTPRYLIKTRGQQVTLSCSPISGHRSVSWYQQTPGQGLQFLFEYFSETQRNKGNFPGRFSGRQFSNSRSEMNVSTLELGDSALYLCASSFEGGQHEQYFGPGTRLTVT.

The table lists this clonotype with many counts. V and J are TRBV9 and TRBJ2-5; D possibly uses TRBD1 or TRBD2 (6 bases each). CDR1 and CDR2 (germline): SGDLS, YYNGEE. V lost 0 bases, J lost 5 bases, and 11 bases lay in between. The CDR3 has 14 residues. CDR3 nucleotide sequence: TGTGCCAGCAGCGTAGCGGGGGCCGGGGAGACCCAGTACTTC. Protein product: CASSVAGAGETQYF. The full variable domain, in which reference TRBV9 and TRBJ2-5 provide the parts outside the CDR3, is DSGVTQTPKHLITATGQRVTLRCSPRSGDLSVYWYQQSLDQGLQFLIQYYNGEERAKGNILERFSAQQFPDLHSELNLSSLELGDSALYFCASSVAGAGETQYFGPGTRLLVL.

The CDR3, as DNA: TGTGCCAGCACCTCCGGGAAGGGTTGGTCCGAGCAGTACTTC. It is translated as CASTSGKGWSEQYF. The rearrangement uses TRBV7-8 and TRBJ2-7; tentative D call: TRBD2 (5 bases). Germline V gene lookup returns CDR1 SGHVS and CDR2 FQNEAQ. The length of the CDR3 is 14 residues. The germline V and J ends were trimmed by 7 bases and 6 bases, with 19 bases remaining between them.

This clonotype was seen at least ten times. The chain employs TRBV5-5 and TRBJ2-5; D may correspond to TRBD1 or TRBD2 (5 bases each). The CDR3 sequence is 14 residues long. Trimming cost V 4 bases and J 1 base, with 11 bases left between them. Germline-derived CDR1 and CDR2 are SGHKS and YYEKEE (reference sequence). The CDR3 reads CASSPGPTQETQYF. Here the CDR3 DNA reads TGTGCCAGCAGCCCGGGACCGACCCAAGAGACCCAGTACTTC.

This clonotype appeared many times. The genes are TRBV4-2 and TRBJ1-6, with D hard to call. The V end was cut by 3 bases, the J end by 3 bases, with 12 bases between. The CDR3 extends over 16 amino acids. Germline V lookup: CDR1 LGHNA, CDR2 YNFKEQ. CDR3 residues: CASSQDEGSYNSPLHF. CDR3 DNA: TGTGCCAGCAGCCAGGACGAGGGTAGCTATAATTCACCCCTCCACTTT.

This clonotype was recorded at least ten times. This chain links TRBV20-1 with TRBJ2-2; D gene uncertain. The CDR3 extends over 12 amino acids. V was trimmed by 3 bases and J by 3 bases, leaving 5 bases between them. CDR1 DFQATT and CDR2 SNEGSKA come from the germline V gene (reference sequence). CDR3 coding DNA: TGCAGTGCTAGTAGGGACACCGGGGAGCTGTTTTTT. Translating it yields CSASRDTGELFF.

The chain uses TRBV6-2 or TRBV6-3 and TRBJ1-5; D perhaps matches TRBD1 (5 bases). This CDR3 is built from 14 residues. Trimming removed 2 bases from V and 4 bases from J, with 9 bases in between. Germline V CDR1 and CDR2: MNHEY, SVGEGT. CDR3: CASSYDSLNQPQHF. The CDR3 DNA follows: TGTGCCAGCAGTTACGACAGCCTAAATCAGCCCCAGCATTTT.

There are many counts of this clonotype. The chain links TRBV19 to TRBJ1-5, with a possible D match to TRBD1 (5 bases). This CDR3 is built from 16 residues. Trimming pared 2 bases from V and 2 bases from J, leaving 13 bases between. CDR1 LNHDA and CDR2 SQIVND come from the germline V gene (reference sequence). Here the CDR3 reads CASSISGGLGNQPQHF. CDR3 bases: TGTGCCAGTAGTATAAGCGGGGGTTTGGGCAATCAGCCCCAGCATTTT. Looking up the rest from reference TRBV19 and TRBJ1-5 gives the full variable domain: DGGITQSPKYLFRKEGQNVTLSCEQNLNHDAMYWYRQDPGQGLRLIYYSQIVNDFQKGDIAEGYSVSREKKESFPLTVTSAQKNPTAFYLCASSISGGLGNQPQHFGDGTRLSIL.

This clonotype has ten or more counts. The chain carries TRBV24-1 and TRBJ1-2; no reliable D call. The ends were cut back, 2 bases at V and 8 bases at J, with 5 bases in the middle. The CDR3 covers 11 residues. Germline V CDR1 and CDR2: KGHDR, SFDVKD. CDR3 bases: TGTGCCACCAGTGATTCGAGCGGCTACACCTTC. Protein: CATSDSSGYTF.

This clonotype has at least ten counts. The J gene is TRBJ1-1, the V gene TRBV11-2, with unresolved D. Germline V gene lookup returns CDR1 SGHAT and CDR2 FQNNGV. V lost 5 bases and J lost 5, with 6 bases in between. The CDR3 spans 11 residues. The CDR3 bases are TGTGCCAGCAGCGGACGGACTGAAGCTTTCTTT. Its translation is CASSGRTEAFF.

In this sample, this clonotype turned up many times. This chain uses TRBV7-2 with TRBJ2-7; TRBD2 matches at 11 bases. CDR1 and CDR2 (germline): SGHTA, FQGNSA. The CDR3 is 15 residues long. V lost 4 bases and J lost 2; bases outside the gene matches: 4. The CDR3 nucleotides read TGTGCCAGCAGCTGGACTAGCGGGCGTACCTACGAGCAGTACTTC. This sequence encodes CASSWTSGRTYEQYF.

This clonotype occurred many times. V usage is TRBV19 and J usage is TRBJ2-7, with D perhaps given as TRBD1 or TRBD2 (6 bases each). V lost 5 bases and J lost 2, with 19 bases in between. CDR3 length: 16 residues. Germline V gene data show CDR1 as LNHDA and CDR2 as SQIVND (reference sequence). The chain's CDR3 is CASSPPGGPTPYEQYF. CDR3 nucleotide sequence: TGTGCCAGTAGTCCCCCCGGGGGCCCCACACCCTACGAGCAGTACTTC.

In its sample, this clonotype was seen many times. CDR3 nucleotide sequence: TGTGCCAGCAGTTTATCTGCGGGCCAAGAGACCCAGTACTTC. Amino acid sequence: CASSLSAGQETQYF. The chain recombines TRBV28 with TRBJ2-5; TRBD2 might be the D (5 bases). V was cut by 1 base and J by 1 base, with 7 bases left in between. CDR1 is MDHEN and CDR2 is SYDVKM in the germline V gene. This CDR3 has 14 amino acids.

This sequence joins TRBV12-3 or TRBV12-4 and TRBJ2-5; D might be TRBD1 (6 bases). V lost 6 bases and J lost 2, with 16 bases in between. This CDR3 is 15 amino acids long. The CDR3, as DNA: TGTGCCAGCAGCCACGAACAGGGTGGGCAAGAGACCCAGTACTTC. Its translation: CASSHEQGGQETQYF.

This clonotype was picked up many times. CDR3 sequence reads: CATRSGTGGGTNTGELFF. The CDR3 DNA reads as TGTGCCACCAGATCCGGGACAGGGGGAGGAACGAACACCGGGGAGCTGTTTTTT. V gene TRBV24-1 combines with J gene TRBJ2-2; 11 bases map to TRBD1. V was pared by 7 bases and J by 0 bases, with 9 bases of the junction left unmatched. Germline CDR1 and CDR2: KGHDR and SFDVKD. There are 18 residues in the CDR3.

The genes are TRBV29-1 and TRBJ1-2, with a possible D match to TRBD1 (6 bases). Trimming removed 5 bases at V and 4 bases at J, with 20 bases between. This CDR3 is built from 15 residues. In germline, CDR1 is SQVTM, CDR2 ANQGSEA. The chain's CDR3 is CSVHAASGTIYGYTF. CDR3 nucleotide sequence: TGCAGCGTTCACGCAGCGTCCGGGACAATCTATGGCTACACCTTC. Based on the CDR3 plus reference TRBV29-1 and TRBJ1-2, the full variable domain is SAVISQKPSRDICQRGTSLTIQCQVDSQVTMMFWYRQQPGQSLTLIATANQGSEATYESGFVIDKFPISRPNLTFSTLTVSNMSPEDSSIYLCSVHAASGTIYGYTFGSGTRLTVV.

This clonotype was seen ten or more times. CDR3 protein: CASSLGGILETQYF. The CDR3 DNA sequence: TGTGCCAGCAGTTTAGGGGGGATACTGGAGACCCAGTACTTC. The V and J genes are TRBV28 and TRBJ2-5, with D tentatively TRBD2 (6 bases). Trimming took 2 bases from V and 5 from J, leaving 12 bases between them. In germline, CDR1 is MDHEN, CDR2 SYDVKM. The CDR3 length is 14 residues.